This T cell receptor beta chain was retrieved from a study of CD4 T cells in relation to SARS-CoV-2 and coronaviruses. As concerns this clone: The antigen remains unidentified.

The study's findings and limits: Samples before the pandemic and after infection were not matched within any donor.

Before the COVID-19 pandemic, during about 2011-2019, CD4+ T cells were taken from unexposed donors. The cells were cultured for 9 to 11 days before CD4+ T cells were isolated. V gave up 5 bases and J gave up 11 bases; unmatched junction bases: 10. CDR1 and CDR2 (germline): MNHEY, SVGAGI. This CDR3 has 13 amino acids. Clones were read by immunoSEQ multiplex PCR, and TCRdb kept only the in-frame ones, dropping some. The table has 26,000 or so clones, roughly 80% seen once. The sequence derives from a human donor in good health. Sequences were obtained from CD4+ T cells from PBMCs, cultured in vitro. This rearrangement joins TRBV6-5 to TRBJ1-1; TRBD1 aligns across 8 bases. CDR3 sequence (DNA): TGTGCCAGCAGTCCTGGACAGGGCGGTCGGGCTTTCTTT. Amino acids: CASSPGQGGRAFF.